This T cell receptor beta chain was recorded in a study of cytomegalovirus exposure and HLA in healthy donors. The wider study: Some 85 million unique TCRs, all from HLA-typed donors, were included in an early release of the data.

A multiplex PCR was run with 60 Vbeta primers and 13 Jbeta primers. Study processing details: In a later analysis, around 10 million of 75 million to 85 million unique beta chains occurred in at least two donors. Method: immunoSEQ multiplex PCR; TCRdb's copy keeps in-frame clones and lacks some. V and J calls and clone size are copied from that table; D and trimming were computed from the DNA. The sample carries some 150,000 clones, about 77% recorded once. For this clone: The target antigen is unknown.

From germline, CDR1 is MGHRA and CDR2 YSYEKL. J lost 4 bases, V lost 0 bases, and 9 bases had no gene match. The CDR3 covers 17 residues. Study findings and constraints: A likely sequencing artifact accounted for one observed cluster of highly shared sequence variants. 150 or so TCR beta chains were listed as cytomegalovirus-associated.

The receptor was isolated from a female donor in good health and CMV-seronegative. The chain carries TRBV4-1 and TRBJ2-1; 7 positions agree with TRBD2. Source material: PBMCs. CDR3 bases: TGCGCCAGCAGCCAAGATCCCGGGACTAACTCATACAATGAGCAGTTCTTC. Residues: CASSQDPGTNSYNEQFF.